This TCR beta chain is from a study of post-analysis software for immune sequencing data. Concerning this clonotype: The antigen remains undetermined.

Prepared libraries of TCR beta cDNA carried unique molecular identifiers. TCRdb reprocessed the PCR reads via MiXCR and lists one record per CDR3 protein. The sample consists of 700,000 to 900,000 distinct CDR3 sequences, roughly 46% of them appearing once. Study-level points and caveats: Comparison of patients with controls showed five TRBV segments more frequent in patients, TRBV5-6, TRBV5-1 and TRBV20-1 among them. Strong co-clustering by F measure linked samples that shared a preparation batch.

Germline V gives CDR1 MNHEY, CDR2 SVGAGI. This CDR3 comprises 15 residues. Trimming took 0 bases from V and 3 from J, leaving 9 bases between them. Specimen: blood. The rearrangement joins TRBV6-5 to TRBJ1-5, with unresolved D. The sequence was collected from a girl aged 10 to 17 with multiple sclerosis. This CDR3 reads CASSYSSGVNQPQHF. Written as DNA, the CDR3 is TGTGCCAGCAGTTACTCTTCCGGGGTCAATCAGCCCCAGCATTTT.